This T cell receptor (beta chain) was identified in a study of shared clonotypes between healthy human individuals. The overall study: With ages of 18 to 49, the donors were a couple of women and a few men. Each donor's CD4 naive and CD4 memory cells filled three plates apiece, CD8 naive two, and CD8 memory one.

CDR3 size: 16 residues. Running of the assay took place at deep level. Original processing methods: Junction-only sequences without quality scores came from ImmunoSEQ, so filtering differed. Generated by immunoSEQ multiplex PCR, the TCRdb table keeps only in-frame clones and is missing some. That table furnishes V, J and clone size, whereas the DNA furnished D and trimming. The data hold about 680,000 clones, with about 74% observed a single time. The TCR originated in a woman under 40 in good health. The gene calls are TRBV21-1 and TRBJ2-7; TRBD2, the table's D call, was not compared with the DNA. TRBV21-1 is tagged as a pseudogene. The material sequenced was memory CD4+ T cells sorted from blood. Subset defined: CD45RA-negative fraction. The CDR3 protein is CASSKAPPDGGDEQYF. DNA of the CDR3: TGTGCCAGCAGCAAAGCGCCCCCGGACGGGGGTGACGAGCAGTACTTC.